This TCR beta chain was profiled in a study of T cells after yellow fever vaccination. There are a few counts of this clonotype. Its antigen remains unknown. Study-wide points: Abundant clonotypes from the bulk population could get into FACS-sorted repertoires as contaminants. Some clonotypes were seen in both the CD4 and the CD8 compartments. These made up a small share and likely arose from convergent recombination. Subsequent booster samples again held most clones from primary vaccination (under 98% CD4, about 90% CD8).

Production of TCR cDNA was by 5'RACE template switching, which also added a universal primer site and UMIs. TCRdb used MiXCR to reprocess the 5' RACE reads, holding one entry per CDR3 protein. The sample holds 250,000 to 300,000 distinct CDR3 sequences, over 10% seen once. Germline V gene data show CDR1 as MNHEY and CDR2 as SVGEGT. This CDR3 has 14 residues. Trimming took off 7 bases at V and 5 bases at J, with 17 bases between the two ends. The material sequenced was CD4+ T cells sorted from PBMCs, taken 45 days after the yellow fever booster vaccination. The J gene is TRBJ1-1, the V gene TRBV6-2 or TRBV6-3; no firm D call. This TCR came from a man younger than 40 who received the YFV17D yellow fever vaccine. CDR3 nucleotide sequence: TGTGCCAGCACCCGCAGTTTCGTGGGGACTGAAGCTTTCTTT. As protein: CASTRSFVGTEAFF.